This T cell receptor (beta chain) came from a study of blood T cell repertoires in COVID-19. Profiled with immunoSEQ multiplex PCR; TCRdb holds only in-frame clones, not every one. The profile shows some 220,000 clones, just under 85% of them singletons. Per the germline V gene, CDR1 is MDHEN and CDR2 is SYDVKM. V shed 2 bases and J shed 0 bases, with 11 bases lying between them. The CDR3 runs to 17 residues. Source material: peripheral blood. The TCR comes from a woman aged 60 to 75 with active or convalescent COVID-19. The rearrangement uses TRBV28 and TRBJ2-6, with TRBD1 as a possible D gene (5 bases). The CDR3 sequence: CASSLPGSLSGANVLTF. The CDR3 DNA reads TGTGCCAGCAGTTTACCAGGGTCACTCTCTGGGGCCAACGTCCTGACTTTC.